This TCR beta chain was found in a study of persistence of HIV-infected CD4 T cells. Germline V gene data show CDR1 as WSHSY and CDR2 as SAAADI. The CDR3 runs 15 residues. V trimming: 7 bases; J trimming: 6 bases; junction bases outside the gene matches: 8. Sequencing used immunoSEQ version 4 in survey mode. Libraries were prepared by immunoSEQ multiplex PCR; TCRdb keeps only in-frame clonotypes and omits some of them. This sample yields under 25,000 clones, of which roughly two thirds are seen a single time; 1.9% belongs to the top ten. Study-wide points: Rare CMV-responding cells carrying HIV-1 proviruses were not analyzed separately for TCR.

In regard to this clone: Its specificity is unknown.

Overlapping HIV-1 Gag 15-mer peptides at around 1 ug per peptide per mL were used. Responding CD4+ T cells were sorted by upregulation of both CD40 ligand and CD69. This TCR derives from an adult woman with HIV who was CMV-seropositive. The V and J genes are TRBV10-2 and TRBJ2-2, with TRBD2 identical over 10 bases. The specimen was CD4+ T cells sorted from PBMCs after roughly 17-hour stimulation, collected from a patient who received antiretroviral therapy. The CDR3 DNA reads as TGCGCCAGCAAGTTTCTAGCGGGGGCGGCCGGGGAGCTGTTTTTT. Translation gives CASKFLAGAAGELFF.